This TCR beta chain was retrieved from a study of cytomegalovirus exposure and HLA in healthy donors. The data were produced by immunoSEQ multiplex PCR, yet TCRdb's version contains in-frame clones alone and is incomplete. The sample shows roughly 150,000 clones, approximately 93% of them seen only once. This CDR3 comprises 14 residues. Looked up from germline, CDR1 is SGHTA and CDR2 is FQGNSA. With V trimmed by 0 bases and J by 9 bases, 4 bases remained unmatched. About this clone itself: As yet, its antigen is unknown.

Points from the study as a whole: According to a later analysis, TCR clusters from the first cohort tended to co-occur in the roughly 110 validation repertoires. Investigators reported 150 to 200 TCR beta chains as tied to cytomegalovirus.

This clonotype was sampled from a man between 18 and 29 years old in good health and CMV-seronegative. The sequenced sample was PBMCs. The chain joins TRBV7-2 to TRBJ2-1; 8 bases are shared with TRBD1. The CDR3 DNA is TGTGCCAGCAGCTTAGCGGCAGGGGGCACTGAGCAGTTCTTC. This gives the protein CASSLAAGGTEQFF.